A selection of T cell receptor beta chains follows, all from one sample in a study of lymphopenia after photon versus proton radiotherapy. Measured with immunoSEQ multiplex PCR; TCRdb has only the in-frame clones, and not every one. The sample includes about 40,000 clones, more than 70% seen only once; the top ten take around 10%. The material was peripheral blood, obtained from a patient treated with proton-based radiotherapy. The source is a woman in her seventies with pancreatic cancer. Some clones in this sample may be carry-over from other donors' samples. The conserved cysteine and the conserved F or W are not part of the CDR3 here.

V	J	length	CDR3
TRBV7-2	TRBJ2-7	16	ASSLRTSGRASSYEQY
TRBV6-1	TRBJ2-7	10	ASLRAPYEQY
TRBV10-2	TRBJ2-1	19	ASSVPTGLAGVGSSYNEQF
TRBV29-1	TRBJ2-3	11	SVEAYGEDTQY
TRBV10-1	TRBJ2-1	12	ASSVSEEGREQF
TRBV5-1	TRBJ2-3	15	ASSSYTGTSGTDTQY
TRBV5-6	TRBJ2-3	14	ASGRLAGGETDTQY
TRBV10-3	TRBJ2-3	15	AISETSGRTSTDTQY
TRBV5-1	TRBJ1-2	12	ASSSPGQGYGYT
TRBV11-3	TRBJ1-1	12	ASSPGPLNTEAF
TRBV11-3	TRBJ2-3	14	ASSLGTGGGTDTQY
TRBV18	TRBJ2-5	11	ASSPQGLETQY
TRBV9	TRBJ2-1	13	ASSVGRGAYNEQF
TRBV6-1	TRBJ1-6	11	AGADRPDSPLH
TRBV30	TRBJ2-3	12	AWSAGTSADTQY
TRBV7-8	TRBJ2-3	13	ASSLNSGAGDTQY
TRBV7-2	TRBJ1-2	12	ASSFNQGAYGYT
TRBV2	TRBJ1-5	14	ASRRGQGEGNQPQH
TRBV28	TRBJ1-5	15	ASSTEVKGADNQPQH
TRBV20-1	TRBJ2-7	9	SAPALSEQY
TRBV19	TRBJ2-2	12	ASTAQGFTGELF
TRBV4-3	TRBJ2-1	12	ASSEDRGDGEQF
TRBV28	TRBJ1-4	13	ASSLTGGFYEKLF
TRBV11-2	TRBJ2-1	13	ASSPGTSGYNEQF
TRBV5-4	TRBJ2-2	14	ASTTGLAGVAGELF
TRBV2	TRBJ2-7	9	ASSANSQPY
TRBV19	TRBJ2-1	13	ASSMGRAPTNEQF
TRBV14	TRBJ2-3	17	ASSLLPGLAASSTDTQY
TRBV28	TRBJ2-7	13	ASRKGVAAPYEQY
TRBV19	TRBJ1-1	13	ASRQRDLMNTEAF
TRBV29-1	TRBJ2-7	13	SALGRGQGTYEQY
TRBV18	TRBJ1-4	15	ASSQSGTGMTNEKLF
TRBV28	TRBJ1-3	14	ASSFMVRGGGNTIY
TRBV6-1	TRBJ2-2	12	ASKIGLEPGELF
TRBV27	TRBJ2-7	13	ASSLSAGGIYEQY
TRBV4-1	TRBJ1-5	15	ASSQTQLRGPNQPQH
TRBV2	TRBJ2-1	15	ASLTGEGRSSYNEQF
TRBV28	TRBJ1-2	11	ASSWRGNYGYT
TRBV5-6	TRBJ2-5	12	ASSWTGPSETQY
TRBV5-6	TRBJ2-7	11	ASRWVSSYEQY
TRBV7-8	TRBJ1-5	13	ASSLVSMGVGPQH